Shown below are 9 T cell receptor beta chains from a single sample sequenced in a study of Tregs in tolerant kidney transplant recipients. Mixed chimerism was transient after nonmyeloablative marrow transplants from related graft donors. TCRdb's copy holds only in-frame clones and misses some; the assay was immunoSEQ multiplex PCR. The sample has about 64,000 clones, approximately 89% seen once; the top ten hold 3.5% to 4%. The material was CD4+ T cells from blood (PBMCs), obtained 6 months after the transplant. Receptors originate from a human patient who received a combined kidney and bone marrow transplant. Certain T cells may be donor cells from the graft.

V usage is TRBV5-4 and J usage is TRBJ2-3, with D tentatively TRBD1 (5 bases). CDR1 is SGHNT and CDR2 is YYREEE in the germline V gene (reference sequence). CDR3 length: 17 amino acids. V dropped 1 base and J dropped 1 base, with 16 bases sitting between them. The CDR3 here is CASSLSRVQGGTDTQYF. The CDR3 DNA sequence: TGTGCCAGCAGCTTGTCCAGGGTGCAGGGTGGCACAGATACGCAGTATTTT.

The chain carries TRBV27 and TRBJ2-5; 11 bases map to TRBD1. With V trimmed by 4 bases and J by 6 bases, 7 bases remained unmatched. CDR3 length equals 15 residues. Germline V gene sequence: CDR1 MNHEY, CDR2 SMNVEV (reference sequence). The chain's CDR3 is CASSWTGGPSKTQYF. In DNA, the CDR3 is TGTGCCAGCAGTTGGACAGGGGGCCCTTCGAAGACCCAGTACTTC.

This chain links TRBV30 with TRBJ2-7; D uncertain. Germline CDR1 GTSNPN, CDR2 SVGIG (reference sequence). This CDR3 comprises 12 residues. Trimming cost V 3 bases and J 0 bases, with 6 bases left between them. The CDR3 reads CAWSPSSYEQYF. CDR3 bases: TGTGCCTGGAGCCCGTCCTCCTACGAGCAGTACTTC.

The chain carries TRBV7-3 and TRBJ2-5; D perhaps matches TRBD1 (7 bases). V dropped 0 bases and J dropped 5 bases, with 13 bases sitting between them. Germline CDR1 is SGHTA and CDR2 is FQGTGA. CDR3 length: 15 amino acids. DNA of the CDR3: TGTGCCAGCAGCTTAACTCGCGGGACAGTTGAGACCCAGTACTTC. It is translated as CASSLTRGTVETQYF.

The CDR3 spells CASRYSSGSGANVLTF. The CDR3 DNA follows: TGTGCCAGCAGGTACTCGTCGGGCTCTGGGGCCAACGTCCTGACTTTC. The chain carries TRBV27 and TRBJ2-6; D call uncertain. V lost 6 bases, J lost 0 bases, and 12 bases lay in between. Germline values: CDR1 MNHEY, CDR2 SMNVEV (reference sequence). The CDR3 has 16 amino acids.

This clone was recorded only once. The chain's CDR3 is CASSPEIGETEAFF. The DNA of the CDR3 is TGTGCCAGCTCACCGGAGATTGGAGAGACTGAAGCTTTCTTT. The chain links TRBV18 to TRBJ1-1; D is ambiguous. The CDR3 is 14 residues long. Deletions cut 3 bases from V and 5 bases from J, with 13 bases between. CDR1 and CDR2 from the germline V gene are KGHSH and LQKENI.

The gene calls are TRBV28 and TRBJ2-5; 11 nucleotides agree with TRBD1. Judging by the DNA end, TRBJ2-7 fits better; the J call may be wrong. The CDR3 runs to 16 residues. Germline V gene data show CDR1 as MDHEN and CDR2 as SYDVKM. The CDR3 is CASSISGQGATYEQYF. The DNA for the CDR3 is TGTGCCAGCAGCATCAGCGGACAGGGGGCCACCTACGAGCAGTACTTC.

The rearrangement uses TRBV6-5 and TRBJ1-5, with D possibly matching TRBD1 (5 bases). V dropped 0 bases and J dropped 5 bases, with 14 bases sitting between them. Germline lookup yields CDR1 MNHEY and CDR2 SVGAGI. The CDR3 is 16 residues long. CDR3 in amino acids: CASSYSYQGGDQPQHF. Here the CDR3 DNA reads TGTGCCAGCAGTTACTCGTATCAGGGAGGGGATCAGCCCCAGCATTTT.

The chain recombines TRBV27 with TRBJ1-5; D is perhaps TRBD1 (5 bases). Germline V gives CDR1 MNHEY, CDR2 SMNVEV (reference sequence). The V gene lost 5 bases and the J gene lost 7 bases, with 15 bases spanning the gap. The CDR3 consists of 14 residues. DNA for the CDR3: TGTGCCAGCAGTGGTGGCAGAAGGGGACAGCCCCAGCATTTT. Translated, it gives CASSGGRRGQPQHF.